One sample yielded the 26 T cell receptor beta chains listed below, sequenced in a study of OX40 agonist ivuxolimab in advanced cancers. Libraries were prepared by immunoSEQ multiplex PCR; TCRdb keeps only in-frame clonotypes and omits some of them. There are roughly 41,000 clones in the sample; roughly nine tenths occur only once, and over 4.5% lies in the top ten. The sample in question was CD4+ or CD8+ T cells sorted from blood, obtained in a trial of the OX40 agonist ivuxolimab. The receptors derive from an adult with an advanced solid tumor such as melanoma, head and neck, liver or kidney cancer.

V gene TRBV7-9 combines with J gene TRBJ1-5, with a possible D match to TRBD1 (6 bases). V was cut by 1 base and J by 6 bases, with 10 bases left in between. CDR1 is SEHNR and CDR2 is FQNEAQ in the germline V gene (reference sequence). CDR3 length: 14 amino acids. CDR3 bases: TGTGCCAGCAGCTTAGACGGGGGGCGTCAGCCCCAGCATTTT. It encodes CASSLDGGRQPQHF. The whole variable domain, filled in from reference TRBV7-9 and TRBJ1-5, reads DTGVSQNPRHKITKRGQNVTFRCDPISEHNRLYWYRQTLGQGPEFLTYFQNEAQLEKSRLLSDRFSAERPKGSFSTLEIQRTEQGDSAMYLCASSLDGGRQPQHFGDGTRLSIL.

J is TRBJ2-3 and V is TRBV4-1, with TRBD2 as a possible D gene (6 bases). V gave up 4 bases and J gave up 12 bases, with 11 bases separating them. Germline V CDR1 and CDR2: MGHRA, YSYEKL. The CDR3 consists of 11 residues. CDR3 in DNA: TGCGCCAGCAGCCGGGGGGTTTTACAGTATTTT. It specifies CASSRGVLQYF.

The V gene is TRBV2, the J gene TRBJ1-4; TRBD1 matches at 7 bases. The CDR3 loop spans 15 amino acids. J was trimmed by 6 bases and V by 2 bases; bases with no gene match: 6. The germline gives CDR1 SNHLY, CDR2 FYNNEI. The CDR3: CASSEPAGGHEKLFF. The CDR3, as DNA: TGTGCCAGCAGTGAACCGGCAGGGGGTCATGAAAAACTGTTTTTT.

This clone was observed a handful of times. The chain joins TRBV7-6 to TRBJ1-5; D is uncertain. CDR1 SGHVS and CDR2 FNYEAQ come from the germline V gene. Trimming pared 5 bases from V and 0 bases from J, leaving 11 bases between. The CDR3 runs to 15 residues. The CDR3 loop is CASSETDYSNQPQHF. The CDR3 DNA reads TGTGCCAGCAGCGAGACGGATTATAGCAATCAGCCCCAGCATTTT.

The chain joins TRBV4-3 to TRBJ2-2; TRBD2 might be the D (6 bases). The CDR3 runs 14 residues. Germline values: CDR1 LGHNA, CDR2 YSLEER. Trimming removed 1 base from V and 6 bases from J, with 9 bases in between. The CDR3 region has the DNA TGCGCCAGCAGCCAAGTGGGAGGCTCCGGGGAGCTGTTTTTT. Residues: CASSQVGGSGELFF.

A single count supports this clone. The chain's CDR3 is CASSDSPYSEQYF. The CDR3 DNA follows: TGTGCCAGCAGTGACTCTCCATACAGCGAGCAGTACTTC. The chain uses TRBV6-4 and TRBJ2-7; unclear D gene. Trimming shortened V by 0 bases and J by 6 bases, and 9 bases separated the two germline ends. There are 13 residues in the CDR3. Germline-derived CDR1 and CDR2 are MRHNA and SNTAGT.

This chain links TRBV7-3 with TRBJ1-4; D is unclear. CDR1 SGHTA and CDR2 FQGTGA come from the germline V gene. The CDR3 loop spans 12 amino acids. With 1 base removed from V and 8 bases from J, the gap between germline ends came to 5 bases. The CDR3 coding sequence is TGTGCCAGCAGCTTAATGCGAGAAAAACTGTTTTTT. Encoded protein: CASSLMREKLFF.

The chain is built from TRBV7-2 and TRBJ2-3, with D perhaps being TRBD1 or TRBD2 (5 bases each). V was trimmed by 5 bases and J by 0 bases, leaving 12 bases between them. Germline V gene data show CDR1 as SGHTA and CDR2 as FQGNSA. CDR3 length equals 15 residues. The CDR3 DNA sequence: TGTGCCAGCAGCCCGGGGCGGACTAGCACAGATACGCAGTATTTT. Protein: CASSPGRTSTDTQYF.

The V and J genes are TRBV9 and TRBJ2-1, with D hard to call. Trimming removed 6 bases from V and 2 bases from J, with 9 bases in between. From germline, CDR1 is SGDLS and CDR2 YYNGEE. The CDR3 extends over 13 amino acids. Written as DNA, the CDR3 is TGTGCCAGCAATACGGACGCCTACAATGAGCAGTTCTTC. It yields the protein CASNTDAYNEQFF. The full variable domain, in which reference TRBV9 and TRBJ2-1 provide the parts outside the CDR3, is DSGVTQTPKHLITATGQRVTLRCSPRSGDLSVYWYQQSLDQGLQFLIQYYNGEERAKGNILERFSAQQFPDLHSELNLSSLELGDSALYFCASNTDAYNEQFFGPGTRLTVL.

This clone has a single count. The rearrangement links TRBV19 to TRBJ1-2, with unresolved D. There are 15 residues in the CDR3. Trimming removed 11 bases at V and 4 bases at J, with 23 bases between. CDR1 and CDR2 from the germline V gene are LNHDA and SQIVND (reference sequence). CDR3 in amino acids: CAAGPGERTLYGYTF. CDR3 DNA sequence: TGTGCCGCCGGCCCCGGGGAAAGGACCCTCTATGGCTACACCTTC.

The chain uses TRBV21-1 and TRBJ1-3; the table's D call of TRBD1 was not tested on the DNA. TRBV21-1 is annotated as a pseudogene. The CDR3 is made up of 17 amino acids. The CDR3 nucleotides are TGTGCCAGCAGCCCAGGACAGGCATATCACTCTGGAAACACCATATATTTT. Translating gives CASSPGQAYHSGNTIYF.

The V gene is TRBV28, the J gene TRBJ2-1, with TRBD2 matching 13 bases. In germline, CDR1 is MDHEN, CDR2 SYDVKM. This CDR3 contains 19 residues. Trimming took 6 bases from V and 0 from J; bases not matched to a gene: 11. The CDR3 spells CASSPGLAGRPSSYNEQFF. In DNA, the CDR3 is TGTGCCAGCAGCCCGGGACTAGCGGGGCGCCCGAGCTCCTACAATGAGCAGTTCTTC.

The chain carries TRBV4-1 and TRBJ1-2, with unresolved D. Per germline, CDR1 MGHRA and CDR2 YSYEKL. V was trimmed by 2 bases and J by 3 bases, leaving 4 bases between them. The CDR3 totals 12 residues. In DNA form, the CDR3 reads TGCGCCAGCAGCCAACTGGACTATGGCTACACCTTC. Translating it yields CASSQLDYGYTF.

This chain connects TRBV4-1 to TRBJ1-2, with D perhaps TRBD1 (6 bases). This CDR3 region has 14 residues. Germline CDR1 and CDR2: MGHRA and YSYEKL. V lost 7 bases, J lost 4 bases, and 16 bases lay in between. This chain's CDR3 is CASTPEGGLYGYTF. The CDR3 DNA follows: TGCGCCAGCACCCCCGAGGGGGGGCTCTATGGCTACACCTTC.

The rearrangement joins TRBV14 to TRBJ2-1; 9 nucleotides match TRBD1. Trimming took 3 bases from V and 4 from J; bases not matched to a gene: 7. The CDR3 spans 16 residues. Germline V gene lookup returns CDR1 SGHDN and CDR2 FVKESK. CDR3 residues: CASSQTQGALYNEQFF. DNA for the CDR3: TGTGCCAGCAGCCAGACACAGGGGGCTTTATACAATGAGCAGTTCTTC. Combining the CDR3 with reference TRBV14 and TRBJ2-1 gives the whole variable domain EAGVTQFPSHSVIEKGQTVTLRCDPISGHDNLYWYRRVMGKEIKFLLHFVKESKQDESGMPNNRFLAERTGGTYSTLKVQPAELEDSGVYFCASSQTQGALYNEQFFGPGTRLTVL.

The chain employs TRBV9 and TRBJ1-1, with D perhaps TRBD1 (6 bases). Trimming shortened V by 0 bases and J by 10 bases, and 13 bases separated the two germline ends. CDR1 SGDLS and CDR2 YYNGEE come from the germline V gene. This CDR3 is 13 amino acids long. In nucleotides, the CDR3 is TGTGCCAGCAGCGTAGCTGATGGGGGCAGAGCTTTCTTT. Amino acids: CASSVADGGRAFF.

The J gene is TRBJ2-5, the V gene TRBV4-1, with TRBD1 identical over 9 bases. The CDR3 runs 15 residues. In germline, CDR1 is MGHRA, CDR2 YSYEKL. Unmatched junction bases numbered 6, after V lost 2 bases and J lost 5 bases. This chain's CDR3 is CASSQPGQGRETQYF. DNA of the CDR3: TGCGCCAGCAGCCAACCGGGACAGGGTAGGGAGACCCAGTACTTC.

V gene TRBV5-1 combines with J gene TRBJ2-7; D is unresolved. Trimming pared 5 bases from V and 7 bases from J, leaving 16 bases between. This CDR3 is 13 amino acids long. Germline values: CDR1 SGHRS, CDR2 YFSETQ. CDR3 sequence: CASRPTGSDEQYF. The CDR3 nucleotides are TGCGCCAGCAGGCCCACCGGTTCGGATGAGCAGTACTTC.

The chain joins TRBV6-5 to TRBJ2-6; D not certain. The germline V and J ends were trimmed by 4 bases and 0 bases, with 10 bases remaining between them. The germline CDR1 and CDR2 sequences are MNHEY and SVGAGI. The CDR3 is 16 residues long. The CDR3 bases are TGTGCCAGCAGTTCTCACCTATACTCTGGGGCCAACGTCCTGACTTTC. Translation: CASSSHLYSGANVLTF.

The V call is TRBV4-1, the J call TRBJ2-7, with 10 bases matching TRBD2. V lost 0 bases, J lost 3 bases, and 14 bases stayed unmatched. The CDR3 spans 19 residues. The germline V gene has CDR1 MGHRA and CDR2 YSYEKL. In nucleotides, the CDR3 is TGCGCCAGCAGCCAAGATTTCTCTTGGATTGAGCGGGAGGGCTACGAGCAGTACTTC. Protein: CASSQDFSWIEREGYEQYF.

Of note for this clone: Other DNA sequences of this sample code for an identical CDR3. The chain uses TRBV7-9 and TRBJ2-1; no clear D gene. CDR3 length equals 13 residues. The germline gives CDR1 SEHNR, CDR2 FQNEAQ (reference sequence). V lost 4 bases to trimming and J lost 0 bases, with 4 bases between them. The CDR3 reads CASSSSSYNEQFF. As DNA, the CDR3 is TGTGCCAGCAGCTCGAGCTCCTACAATGAGCAGTTCTTC.

Concerning this clone itself: One end of the junction does not line up with germline, which may come from a read error. This chain connects TRBV7-7 to TRBJ2-5, with 10 bases lining up with TRBD1. The germline V gene encodes CDR1 SSHAT and CDR2 FNYEAQ (reference sequence). The CDR3 has 18 residues. The CDR3 loop is CASSDPGTGAVVGETQYF. CDR3 coding DNA: TGTGCTAGCAGCGACCCCGGGACAGGGGCGGTTGTGGGAGAGACCCAGTACTTC. Complete variable domain (other parts from reference TRBV7-7 and TRBJ2-5): GAGVSQSPRYKVTKRGQDVTLRCDPISSHATLYWYQQALGQGPEFLTYFNYEAQPDKSGLPSDRFSAERPEGSISTLTIQRTEQRDSAMYRCASSDPGTGAVVGETQYFGPGTRLLVL.

For the CDR3, the DNA is TGCAGCGTTGACGTTAGGGGTTCCTTACCACAGGGGGCGGAAGTCTATGGCTACACCTTC. As protein: CSVDVRGSLPQGAEVYGYTF. The chain links TRBV29-1 to TRBJ1-2; TRBD1 matches at 9 bases. Germline V gene sequence: CDR1 SQVTM, CDR2 ANQGSEA. With 3 bases clipped from V and 4 bases from J, the junction kept 24 bases outside the gene matches. The CDR3 has 20 residues.

The V and J genes are TRBV5-1 and TRBJ1-2; tentatively, D is TRBD1 (5 bases). Trimming shortened V by 0 bases and J by 3 bases, and 18 bases separated the two germline ends. Germline V gene sequence: CDR1 SGHRS, CDR2 YFSETQ. The CDR3 is 17 amino acids. This CDR3 reads CASSLDWFQGNYYGYTF. The CDR3 DNA reads TGCGCCAGCAGCTTGGATTGGTTTCAGGGAAACTACTATGGCTACACCTTC.

Details on this clone: This sample includes further DNA sequences coding for the same CDR3. The CDR3 DNA reads as TGTGCCAGCAGCTTAGGGGTCTACGAGCAGTACTTC. As protein: CASSLGVYEQYF. The chain joins TRBV5-4 to TRBJ2-7; possible D gene TRBD1, 5 bases. CDR3 size: 12 residues. Trimming removed 2 bases at V and 3 bases at J, with 6 bases between. Looked up from germline, CDR1 is SGHNT and CDR2 is YYREEE (reference sequence).

This chain uses TRBV13 with TRBJ1-1; no clear D gene. The CDR3 spans 12 residues. Trimming cost V 3 bases and J 4 bases, with 6 bases left between them. CDR1 PRHDT and CDR2 FYEKMQ come from the germline V gene (reference sequence). CDR3 sequence: CASSFLGTEAFF. For the CDR3, the DNA is TGTGCCAGCAGCTTTTTAGGCACTGAAGCTTTCTTT.